The text below deals with one TCR beta chain. The antigen is undetermined. The donors belonged to the approximately 120-subject validation cohort, separate from the 666-subject first cohort. The table came from immunoSEQ multiplex PCR; TCRdb's copy has only in-frame clones and leaves some out. The top ten hold 6% to 8% of the sample, which has roughly 190,000 clones, 86% seen once. This sample stems from a study of cytomegalovirus exposure and HLA in healthy donors. Study-wide findings and caveats: Reportedly, cytomegalovirus status was diagnosed with high sensitivity and specificity. The study designated roughly 160 TCR beta chains cytomegalovirus-associated. For most TCR sequences rarity was the rule, although some public TCRs occurred in many donors.

The sample consisted of PBMCs. The source of this sequence is a man younger than 45 in good health and CMV-seropositive.

The CDR3 nucleotides are TGTGCCAGCAGCTTAGATCCCCGCTACGAGCAGTACTTC. Translated: CASSLDPRYEQYF. The V call is TRBV11-2, the J call TRBJ2-7, with unresolved D. This CDR3 is 13 amino acids long. Trimming took off 0 bases at V and 3 bases at J, with 6 bases between the two ends. Germline V gives CDR1 SGHAT, CDR2 FQNNGV.